This passage covers 8 T cell receptor beta chains from one sample sequenced in a study of blood T cell repertoires in COVID-19. Clones were sequenced by immunoSEQ multiplex PCR, and TCRdb holds only the in-frame ones, with some missing. The data contain over 150,000 clones, roughly nine tenths of them seen just once; the ten biggest clones take up 1.5% to 2%. Sequenced: peripheral blood. All receptors derive from a man between 18 and 29 years old who had recovered from COVID-19.

The chain recombines TRBV5-6 with TRBJ1-2; TRBD1 might be the D (5 bases). Trimming removed 6 bases at V and 4 bases at J, with 19 bases between. Germline V gives CDR1 SGHDT, CDR2 YYEEEE. The CDR3 sequence is 15 residues long. The CDR3 DNA follows: TGTGCCAGCACCCCTGGCGACAGAGGACCCTATGGCTACACCTTC. Its protein is CASTPGDRGPYGYTF.

The rearrangement links TRBV2 to TRBJ2-7, with 12 bases matching TRBD2. The CDR3 sequence is 14 residues long. V gave up 3 bases and J gave up 6 bases; unmatched junction bases: 3. Germline V CDR1 and CDR2: SNHLY, FYNNEI. The CDR3 spells CASSETSGRAEQYF. DNA of the CDR3: TGTGCCAGCAGTGAGACTAGCGGGAGAGCCGAGCAGTACTTC.

V usage is TRBV5-6 and J usage is TRBJ2-6; the D gene is possibly TRBD1 (5 bases). Trimming cost V 5 bases and J 0 bases, with 9 bases left between them. Looked up from germline, CDR1 is SGHDT and CDR2 is YYEEEE. The CDR3 covers 15 residues. CDR3 loop: CASSPQGSGANVLTF. As DNA, the CDR3 is TGTGCCAGCAGTCCTCAGGGCTCTGGGGCCAACGTCCTGACTTTC.

V and J are TRBV6-4 and TRBJ1-2, with a weak D call TRBD1 (5 bases). The V end was cut by 2 bases, the J end by 6 bases, with 10 bases between. CDR3 size: 13 residues. Germline CDR1 MRHNA, CDR2 SNTAGT. The CDR3 region has the DNA TGTGCCAGCAGTGACGGACACGGCAATGGCTACACCTTC. As protein: CASSDGHGNGYTF.

The chain combines TRBV15 with TRBJ2-1, with D maybe TRBD1 (6 bases). Per the germline V gene, CDR1 is LNHNV and CDR2 is YYDKDF (reference sequence). V lost 0 bases, J lost 7 bases, and 10 bases lay in between. This CDR3 has 14 residues. The CDR3 loop is CATSRDRGRNEQFF. In nucleotides, the CDR3 is TGTGCCACCAGCAGAGACAGGGGCAGGAATGAGCAGTTCTTC.

The chain carries TRBV7-2 and TRBJ2-2; 9 nucleotides match TRBD1. The germline gives CDR1 SGHTA, CDR2 FQGNSA. Trimming at V came to 5 bases and at J to 4 bases, leaving 8 bases not matched to a gene. CDR3 length: 16 residues. CDR3 coding DNA: TGTGCCAGCAGCCCGAGCGGACAGGGGAGCACCGGGGAGCTGTTTTTT. This sequence encodes CASSPSGQGSTGELFF.

The chain recombines TRBV5-8 with TRBJ2-1, with a possible D match to TRBD1 (5 bases). V gave up 0 bases and J gave up 4 bases, with 11 bases separating them. The V gene's germline CDR1 is SGHTS and CDR2 YDEGEE. The CDR3 extends over 15 amino acids. CDR3 nucleotides: TGTGCCAGCAGCTTGGAGGGCAAGGGGTACAATGAGCAGTTCTTC. It codes for CASSLEGKGYNEQFF.

The chain employs TRBV6-5 and TRBJ1-5; D unclear. This CDR3 contains 14 residues. Trimming took off 3 bases at V and 2 bases at J, with 8 bases between the two ends. CDR1 is MNHEY and CDR2 is SVGAGI in the germline V gene. The CDR3 bases are TGTGCCAGCAGTTATGGACTAGGCAATCAGCCCCAGCATTTT. Translating it yields CASSYGLGNQPQHF.